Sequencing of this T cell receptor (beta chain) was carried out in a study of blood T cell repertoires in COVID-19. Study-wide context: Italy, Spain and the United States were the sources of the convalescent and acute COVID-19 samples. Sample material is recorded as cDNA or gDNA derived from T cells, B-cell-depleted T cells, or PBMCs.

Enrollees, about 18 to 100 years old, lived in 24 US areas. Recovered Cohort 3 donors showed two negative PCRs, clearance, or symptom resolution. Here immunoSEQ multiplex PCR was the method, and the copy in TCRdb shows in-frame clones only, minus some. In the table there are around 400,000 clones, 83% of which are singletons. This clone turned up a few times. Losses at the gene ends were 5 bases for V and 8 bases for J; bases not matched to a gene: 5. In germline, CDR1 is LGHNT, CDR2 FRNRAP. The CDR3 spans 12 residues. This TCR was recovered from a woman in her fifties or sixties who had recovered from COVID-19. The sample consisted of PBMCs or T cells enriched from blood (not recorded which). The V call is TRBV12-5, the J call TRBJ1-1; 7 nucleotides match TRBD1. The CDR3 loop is CASGPLTGEAFF. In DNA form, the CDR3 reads TGTGCTAGTGGTCCCCTGACAGGGGAAGCTTTCTTT.